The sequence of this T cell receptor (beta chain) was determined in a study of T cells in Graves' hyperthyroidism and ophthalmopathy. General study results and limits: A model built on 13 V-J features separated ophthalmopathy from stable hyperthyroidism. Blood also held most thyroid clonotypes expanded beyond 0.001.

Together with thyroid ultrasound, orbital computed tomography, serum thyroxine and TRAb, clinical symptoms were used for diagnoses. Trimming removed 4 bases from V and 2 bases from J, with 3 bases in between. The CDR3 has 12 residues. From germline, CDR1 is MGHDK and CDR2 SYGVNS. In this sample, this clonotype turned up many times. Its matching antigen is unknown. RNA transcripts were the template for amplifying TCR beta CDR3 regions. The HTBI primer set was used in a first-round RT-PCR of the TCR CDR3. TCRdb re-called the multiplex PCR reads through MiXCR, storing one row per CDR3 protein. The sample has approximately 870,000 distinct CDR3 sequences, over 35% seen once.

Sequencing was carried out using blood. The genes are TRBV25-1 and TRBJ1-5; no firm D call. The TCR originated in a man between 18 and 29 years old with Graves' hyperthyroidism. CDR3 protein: CASSVGNQPQHF. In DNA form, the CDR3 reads TGTGCCAGCAGTGTGGGCAATCAGCCCCAGCATTTT.